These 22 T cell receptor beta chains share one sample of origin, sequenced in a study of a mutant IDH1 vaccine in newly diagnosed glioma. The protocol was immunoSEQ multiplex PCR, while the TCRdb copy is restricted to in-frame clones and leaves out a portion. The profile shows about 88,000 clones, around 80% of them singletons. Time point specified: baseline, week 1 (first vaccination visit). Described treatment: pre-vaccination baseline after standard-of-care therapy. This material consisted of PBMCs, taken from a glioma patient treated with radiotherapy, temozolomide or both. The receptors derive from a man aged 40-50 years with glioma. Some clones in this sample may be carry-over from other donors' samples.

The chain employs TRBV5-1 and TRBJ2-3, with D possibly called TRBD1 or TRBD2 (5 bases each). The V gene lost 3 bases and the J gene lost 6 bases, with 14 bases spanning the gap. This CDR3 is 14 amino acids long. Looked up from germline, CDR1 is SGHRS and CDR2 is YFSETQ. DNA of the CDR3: TGCGCCAGCAGCTCCGGGACCTGGGGCGATACGCAGTATTTT. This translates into CASSSGTWGDTQYF.

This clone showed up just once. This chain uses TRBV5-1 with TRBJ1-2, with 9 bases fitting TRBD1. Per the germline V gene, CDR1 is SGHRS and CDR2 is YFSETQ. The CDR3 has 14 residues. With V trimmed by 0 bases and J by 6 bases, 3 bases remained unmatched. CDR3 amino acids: CASSLAGTGNGYTF. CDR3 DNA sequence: TGCGCCAGCAGCTTGGCGGGGACAGGGAATGGCTACACCTTC.

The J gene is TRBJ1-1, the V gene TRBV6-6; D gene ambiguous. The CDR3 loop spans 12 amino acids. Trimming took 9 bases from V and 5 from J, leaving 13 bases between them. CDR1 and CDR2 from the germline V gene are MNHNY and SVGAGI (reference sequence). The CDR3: CASSYGGTEAFF. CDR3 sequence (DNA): TGTGCCAGTTCCTATGGCGGTACTGAAGCTTTCTTT.

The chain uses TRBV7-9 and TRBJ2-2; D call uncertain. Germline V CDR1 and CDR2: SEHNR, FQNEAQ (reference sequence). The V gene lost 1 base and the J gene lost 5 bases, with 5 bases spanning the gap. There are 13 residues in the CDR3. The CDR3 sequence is CASSLVPTGELFF. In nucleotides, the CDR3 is TGTGCCAGCAGCTTAGTTCCGACCGGGGAGCTGTTTTTT.

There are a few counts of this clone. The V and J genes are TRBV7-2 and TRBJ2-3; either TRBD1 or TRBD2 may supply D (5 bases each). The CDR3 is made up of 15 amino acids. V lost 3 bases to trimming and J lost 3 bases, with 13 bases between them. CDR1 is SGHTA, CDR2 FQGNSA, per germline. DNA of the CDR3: TGTGCCAGCAGCTTGGTGGGGACCCGTACAGATACGCAGTATTTT. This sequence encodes CASSLVGTRTDTQYF.

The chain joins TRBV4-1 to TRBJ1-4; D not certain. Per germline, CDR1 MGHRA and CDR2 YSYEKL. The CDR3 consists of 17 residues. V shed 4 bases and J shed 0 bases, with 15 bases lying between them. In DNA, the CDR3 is TGCGCCAGCAGCCTAGATCAGTGGGTGCCAACTAATGAAAAACTGTTTTTT. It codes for CASSLDQWVPTNEKLFF.

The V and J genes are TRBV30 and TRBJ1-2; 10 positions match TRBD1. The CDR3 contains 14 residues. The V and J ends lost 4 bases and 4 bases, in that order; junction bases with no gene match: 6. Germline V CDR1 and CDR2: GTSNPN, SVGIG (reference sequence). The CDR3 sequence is CAWKGQGFGYGYTF. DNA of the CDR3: TGTGCCTGGAAGGGACAGGGGTTCGGCTATGGCTACACCTTC.

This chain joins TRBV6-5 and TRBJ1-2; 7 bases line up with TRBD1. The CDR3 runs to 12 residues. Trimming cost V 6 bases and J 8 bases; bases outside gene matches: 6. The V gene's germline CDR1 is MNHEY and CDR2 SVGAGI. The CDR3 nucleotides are TGTGCCAGCAGATACGGACAGGTCGGCTACACCTTC. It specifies CASRYGQVGYTF.

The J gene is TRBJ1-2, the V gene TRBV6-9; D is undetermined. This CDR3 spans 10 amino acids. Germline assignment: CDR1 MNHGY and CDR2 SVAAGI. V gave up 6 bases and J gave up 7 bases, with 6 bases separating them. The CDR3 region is CASSHRGYTF. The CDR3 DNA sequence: TGTGCCAGCAGCCACCGTGGCTACACCTTC.

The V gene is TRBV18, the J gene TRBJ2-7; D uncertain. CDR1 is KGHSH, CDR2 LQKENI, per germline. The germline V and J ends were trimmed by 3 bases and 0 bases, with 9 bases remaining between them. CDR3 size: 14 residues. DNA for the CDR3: TGTGCCAGCTCACCGACAACTCTCTCCTACGAGCAGTACTTC. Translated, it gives CASSPTTLSYEQYF.

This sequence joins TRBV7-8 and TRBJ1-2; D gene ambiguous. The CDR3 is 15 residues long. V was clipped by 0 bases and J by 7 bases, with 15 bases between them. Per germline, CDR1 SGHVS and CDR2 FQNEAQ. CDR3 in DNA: TGTGCCAGCAGCTTAGCGCGTCTGGGGTCCGGTGGCTACACCTTC. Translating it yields CASSLARLGSGGYTF.

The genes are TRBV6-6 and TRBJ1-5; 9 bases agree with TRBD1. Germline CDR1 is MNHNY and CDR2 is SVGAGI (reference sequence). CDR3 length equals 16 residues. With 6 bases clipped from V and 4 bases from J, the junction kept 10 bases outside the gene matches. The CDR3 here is CASRNGQGRSNQPQHF. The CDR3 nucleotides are TGTGCCAGCAGAAATGGACAGGGGAGATCTAATCAGCCCCAGCATTTT.

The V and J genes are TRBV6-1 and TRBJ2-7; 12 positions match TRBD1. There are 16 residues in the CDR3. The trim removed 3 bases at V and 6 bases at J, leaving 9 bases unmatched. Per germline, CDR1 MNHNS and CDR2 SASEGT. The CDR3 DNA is TGTGCCAGCAGTGAGGGCGATGGGACAGGGGGCTCCGAGCAGTACTTC. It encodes CASSEGDGTGGSEQYF.

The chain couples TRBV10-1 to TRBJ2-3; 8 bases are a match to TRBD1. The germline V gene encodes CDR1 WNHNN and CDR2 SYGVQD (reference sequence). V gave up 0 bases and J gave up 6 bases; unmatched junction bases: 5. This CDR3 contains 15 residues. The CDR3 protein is CASSESGQATDTQYF. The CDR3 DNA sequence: TGCGCCAGCAGTGAGTCGGGACAGGCGACCGATACGCAGTATTTT.

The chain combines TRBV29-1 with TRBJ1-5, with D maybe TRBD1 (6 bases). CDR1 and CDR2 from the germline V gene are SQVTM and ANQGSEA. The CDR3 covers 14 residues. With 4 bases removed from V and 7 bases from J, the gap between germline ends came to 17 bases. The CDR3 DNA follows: TGCAGCGTTGTTGTAACAGGGTCGGAACAGCCCCAGCATTTT. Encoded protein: CSVVVTGSEQPQHF.

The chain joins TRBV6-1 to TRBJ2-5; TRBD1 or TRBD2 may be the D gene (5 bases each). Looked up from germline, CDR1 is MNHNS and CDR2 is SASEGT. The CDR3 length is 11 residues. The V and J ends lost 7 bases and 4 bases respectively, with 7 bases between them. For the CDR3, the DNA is TGTGCCAGCATGGGGGTAGAGACCCAGTACTTC. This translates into CASMGVETQYF.

CDR3 residues: CASSVGPTEKLFF. CDR3 coding DNA: TGTGCCAGCAGCGTAGGTCCCACTGAAAAACTGTTTTTT. The chain combines TRBV9 with TRBJ1-4; the D is unclear. Germline V lookup: CDR1 SGDLS, CDR2 YYNGEE. The CDR3 has 13 residues. The V end lost 0 bases, the J end lost 7 bases, and 7 bases lay between the germline ends.

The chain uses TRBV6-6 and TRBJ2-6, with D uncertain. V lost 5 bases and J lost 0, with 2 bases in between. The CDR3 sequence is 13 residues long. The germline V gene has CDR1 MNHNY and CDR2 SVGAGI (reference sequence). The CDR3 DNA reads TGTGCCAGCAGTAGCTCTGGGGCCAACGTCCTGACTTTC. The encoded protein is CASSSSGANVLTF.

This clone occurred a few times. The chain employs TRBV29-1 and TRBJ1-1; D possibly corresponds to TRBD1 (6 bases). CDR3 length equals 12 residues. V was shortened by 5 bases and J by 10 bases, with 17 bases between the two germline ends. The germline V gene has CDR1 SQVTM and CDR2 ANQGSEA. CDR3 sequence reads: CSVQGQEIGAFF. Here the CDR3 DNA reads TGCAGCGTTCAGGGACAAGAGATTGGAGCTTTCTTT. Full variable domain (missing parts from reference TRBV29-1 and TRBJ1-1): SAVISQKPSRDICQRGTSLTIQCQVDSQVTMMFWYRQQPGQSLTLIATANQGSEATYESGFVIDKFPISRPNLTFSTLTVSNMSPEDSSIYLCSVQGQEIGAFFGQGTRLTVV.

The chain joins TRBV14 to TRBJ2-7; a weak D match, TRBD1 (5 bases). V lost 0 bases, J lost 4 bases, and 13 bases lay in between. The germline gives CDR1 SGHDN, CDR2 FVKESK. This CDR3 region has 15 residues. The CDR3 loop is CASSQDLGRAYEQYF. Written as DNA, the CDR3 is TGTGCCAGCAGCCAAGATCTCGGCAGGGCATACGAGCAGTACTTC.

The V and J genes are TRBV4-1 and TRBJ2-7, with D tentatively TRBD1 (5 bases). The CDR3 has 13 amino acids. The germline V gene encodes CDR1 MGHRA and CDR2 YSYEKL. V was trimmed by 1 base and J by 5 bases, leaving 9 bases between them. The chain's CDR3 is CASSQVGRHEQYF. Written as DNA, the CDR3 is TGCGCCAGCAGCCAAGTGGGGCGACACGAGCAGTACTTC.

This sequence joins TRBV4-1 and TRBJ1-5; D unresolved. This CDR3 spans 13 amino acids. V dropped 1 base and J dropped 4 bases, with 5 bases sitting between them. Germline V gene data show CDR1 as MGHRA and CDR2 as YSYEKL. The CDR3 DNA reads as TGCGCCAGCAGCCAAGCAGGAAATCAGCCCCAGCATTTT. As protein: CASSQAGNQPQHF.